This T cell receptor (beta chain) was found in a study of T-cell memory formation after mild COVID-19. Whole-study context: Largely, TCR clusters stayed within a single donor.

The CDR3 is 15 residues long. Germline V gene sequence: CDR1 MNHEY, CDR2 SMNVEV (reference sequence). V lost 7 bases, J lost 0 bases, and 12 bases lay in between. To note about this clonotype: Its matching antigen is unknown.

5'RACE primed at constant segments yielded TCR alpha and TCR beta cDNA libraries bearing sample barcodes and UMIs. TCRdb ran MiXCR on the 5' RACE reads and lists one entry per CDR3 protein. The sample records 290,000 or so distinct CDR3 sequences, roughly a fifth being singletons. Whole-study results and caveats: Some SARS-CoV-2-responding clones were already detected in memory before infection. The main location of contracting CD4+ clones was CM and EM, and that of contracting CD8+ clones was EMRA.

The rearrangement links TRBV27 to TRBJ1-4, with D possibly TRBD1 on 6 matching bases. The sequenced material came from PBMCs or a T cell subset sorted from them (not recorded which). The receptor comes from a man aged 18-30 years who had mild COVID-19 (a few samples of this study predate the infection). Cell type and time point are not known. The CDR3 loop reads CASMRQVATNEKLFF. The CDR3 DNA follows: TGTGCCAGCATGCGACAGGTCGCAACTAATGAAAAACTGTTTTTT.